These 24 T cell receptor beta chains share one sample of origin, sequenced in a study of T-cell reconstitution after alpha-beta-depleted transplantation in children. Unique molecular identifiers tagged the TCRbeta library. TCRdb reanalysed the PCR reads using MiXCR and keeps one entry per CDR3 protein. The table lists approximately 340,000 distinct CDR3 sequences, 10% of them singletons. The material sequenced was PBMCs from the stem cell graft donor, taken from the stem cell graft. The receptors come from a human donor who donated a stem cell graft to a child with acute lymphoblastic leukemia.

The chain employs TRBV5-5 and TRBJ1-2; the match to TRBD1 covers 11 bases. In germline, CDR1 is SGHKS, CDR2 YYEKEE (reference sequence). The CDR3 consists of 18 residues. The V and J ends lost 4 bases and 3 bases, in that order; junction bases with no gene match: 14. CDR3 in amino acids: CASSKGQGARRPHYGYTF. The CDR3 nucleotides read TGTGCCAGCAGCAAAGGACAGGGGGCTAGACGGCCCCACTATGGCTACACCTTC.

This clonotype occurred a few times. This sequence joins TRBV4-1 and TRBJ2-1; D call uncertain. From germline, CDR1 is MGHRA and CDR2 YSYEKL. This CDR3 has 13 residues. The V and J ends lost 4 bases and 5 bases respectively, with 9 bases between them. The CDR3 spells CASSRPLNNEQFF. Here the CDR3 DNA reads TGCGCCAGCAGCCGACCCCTAAACAATGAGCAGTTCTTC.

This clonotype turned up a few times. The chain recombines TRBV20-1 with TRBJ2-3; D is ambiguous. The CDR3 loop spans 14 amino acids. V was shortened by 0 bases and J by 5 bases, with 12 bases between the two germline ends. Per germline, CDR1 DFQATT and CDR2 SNEGSKA (reference sequence). In DNA form, the CDR3 reads TGCAGTGCTAGAGACGAGTTTAGCTTAGATACGCAGTATTTT. This sequence encodes CSARDEFSLDTQYF.

This clonotype was seen a handful of times. V and J are TRBV29-1 and TRBJ1-2, with 10 bases lining up with TRBD1. The V gene end was trimmed by 7 bases and the J gene end by 2 bases; junction bases not matched to a gene: 7. There are 14 residues in the CDR3. The germline CDR1 and CDR2 sequences are SQVTM and ANQGSEA. CDR3 nucleotides: TGCAGCGCATCCGGGACAGGGGAAAACTATGGCTACACCTTC. This encodes CSASGTGENYGYTF.

There are many counts of this clonotype. The chain couples TRBV15 to TRBJ2-2; the match to TRBD2 covers 11 bases. Trimming removed 0 bases from V and 5 bases from J; junction bases left unmatched: 5. The CDR3 consists of 17 residues. CDR1 and CDR2 (germline): LNHNV, YYDKDF (reference sequence). CDR3: CATSRDQRLAGTGELFF. The CDR3 nucleotides read TGTGCCACCAGCAGAGATCAGAGACTAGCGGGAACCGGGGAGCTGTTTTTT.

The V call is TRBV6-5, the J call TRBJ1-1, with 7 nucleotides matching TRBD1. The V gene end was trimmed by 4 bases and the J gene end by 11 bases; junction bases not matched to a gene: 19. The CDR3 consists of 16 residues. Germline V gene sequence: CDR1 MNHEY, CDR2 SVGAGI. The CDR3: CASSFAGTAVDRRAFF. CDR3 nucleotides: TGTGCCAGCAGTTTCGCCGGGACAGCGGTGGACAGGCGGGCTTTCTTT.

In this sample, this clonotype turned up a few times. This chain joins TRBV7-9 and TRBJ1-1; D uncertain. Germline assignment: CDR1 SEHNR and CDR2 FQNEAQ (reference sequence). V lost 2 bases and J lost 0, with 4 bases in between. This CDR3 has 13 residues. The CDR3 DNA reads as TGTGCCAGCAGCTTATGGCTGAACACTGAAGCTTTCTTT. Protein sequence: CASSLWLNTEAFF.

In this sample, this clonotype turned up a few times. This chain links TRBV6-5 with TRBJ1-6; D possibly corresponds to TRBD1 (5 bases). V gave up 5 bases and J gave up 7 bases, with 18 bases separating them. This CDR3 has 16 residues. Germline V gene lookup returns CDR1 MNHEY and CDR2 SVGAGI. CDR3 loop: CASSRNRDRRNSPLHF. As DNA, the CDR3 is TGTGCCAGCAGTCGTAACCGGGACCGAAGGAATTCACCCCTCCACTTT.

In this sample, this clonotype turned up many times. The J gene is TRBJ1-6, the V gene TRBV4-3; 7 bases are a match to TRBD1. After removal of 2 bases from V and 9 bases from J, the junction contained 4 bases not matched to a gene. Germline V gene data show CDR1 as LGHNA and CDR2 as YSLEER. This CDR3 spans 14 amino acids. This CDR3 reads CASSQNRGISPLHF. In DNA form, the CDR3 reads TGCGCCAGCAGCCAAAACAGGGGCATTTCACCCCTCCACTTT.

Only a few counts were recorded for this clonotype. The chain has TRBV7-2 and TRBJ1-1; 7 nucleotides align to TRBD1. Per the germline V gene, CDR1 is SGHTA and CDR2 is FQGNSA. The junction had 8 bases not matched to a gene; V was cut back by 5 bases and J by 5 bases. The CDR3 runs 14 residues. The CDR3 bases are TGTGCCAGCAGCGAACAGACAGGGCTAACTGAAGCTTTCTTT. This sequence encodes CASSEQTGLTEAFF.

This clonotype was observed a handful of times. The V gene is TRBV7-9, the J gene TRBJ2-1; D might be TRBD2 (5 bases). Germline V gene lookup returns CDR1 SEHNR and CDR2 FQNEAQ (reference sequence). This CDR3 is 14 amino acids long. Trimming took 7 bases from V and 6 from J, leaving 16 bases between them. In DNA form, the CDR3 reads TGTGCCAGCAACCGCCCGGAGGACCCCAATGAGCAGTTCTTC. Translating it yields CASNRPEDPNEQFF.

J is TRBJ1-2 and V is TRBV3-1; D unresolved. The CDR3 contains 14 residues. Germline loops: CDR1 LGHDT, CDR2 YNNKEL (reference sequence). The ends were cut back, 5 bases at V and 7 bases at J, with 17 bases in the middle. The CDR3 DNA follows: TGTGCCAGCAGCTACTATTCGGGGAAGTCTGGCTACACCTTC. This codes for CASSYYSGKSGYTF.

The chain recombines TRBV28 with TRBJ1-4, with unresolved D. The V and J ends lost 8 bases and 7 bases respectively, with 8 bases between them. Germline CDR1 and CDR2: MDHEN and SYDVKM. The CDR3 loop spans 11 amino acids. For the CDR3, the DNA is TGTGCCAGCGGCCAAAGTGAAAAACTGTTTTTT. Translating gives CASGQSEKLFF.

The chain combines TRBV2 with TRBJ2-1; D ambiguous. The V end lost 6 bases, the J end lost 1 base, and 16 bases lay between the germline ends. The CDR3 spans 16 residues. Germline lookup yields CDR1 SNHLY and CDR2 FYNNEI. CDR3 region: CASRVFDPQSYNEQFF. The CDR3 DNA follows: TGTGCCAGCAGGGTATTCGACCCACAGTCCTACAATGAGCAGTTCTTC.

In its sample, this clonotype was seen many times. This chain links TRBV6-5 with TRBJ1-2; TRBD1 matches 7 bases. V was clipped by 6 bases and J by 4 bases; unmatched bases: 2. Germline loops: CDR1 MNHEY, CDR2 SVGAGI. The CDR3 runs 12 residues. The CDR3 sequence: CASRDRIYGYTF. The CDR3 DNA follows: TGTGCCAGCAGGGACAGGATCTATGGCTACACCTTC.

V usage is TRBV20-1 and J usage is TRBJ2-1; D uncertain. V was shortened by 1 base and J by 7 bases, with 5 bases between the two germline ends. Per germline, CDR1 DFQATT and CDR2 SNEGSKA (reference sequence). The length of the CDR3 is 11 residues. The CDR3 region is CSARVINEQFF. The CDR3 DNA reads TGCAGTGCTAGAGTAATTAATGAGCAGTTCTTC.

The table lists this clonotype with a few counts. The chain combines TRBV6-1 with TRBJ1-2; 11 bases fit TRBD1. V shed 5 bases and J 3 bases; nucleotides not matched to a gene: 11. CDR3 length equals 17 residues. The germline V gene encodes CDR1 MNHNS and CDR2 SASEGT. The CDR3 nucleotides are TGTGCCAGCAGTCCTGGACAGGGGGCGTGGTCCCACTATGGCTACACCTTC. Its protein is CASSPGQGAWSHYGYTF.

This clonotype was observed at least ten times. The V gene is TRBV6-2 or TRBV6-3, the J gene TRBJ2-1; 8 bases are a match to TRBD2. CDR3 length equals 16 residues. CDR1 and CDR2 (germline): MNHEY, SVGEGT. V lost 6 bases, J lost 4 bases, and 11 bases stayed unmatched. CDR3 bases: TGTGCCAGCAGGTGGAAAGGGACTAGGGGTTACAATGAGCAGTTCTTC. It encodes CASRWKGTRGYNEQFF.

The rearrangement uses TRBV5-1 and TRBJ2-1; possible D gene TRBD2, 6 bases. The V end was cut by 7 bases, the J end by 2 bases, with 13 bases between. The V gene's germline CDR1 is SGHRS and CDR2 YFSETQ. The CDR3 runs to 14 residues. Here the CDR3 DNA reads TGCGCCAGCGGGAGGTCTAGTGCCTACAATGAGCAGTTCTTC. Protein product: CASGRSSAYNEQFF.

This clonotype showed up just a few times. The rearrangement uses TRBV20-1 and TRBJ2-1; 7 bases align to TRBD2. Germline loops: CDR1 DFQATT, CDR2 SNEGSKA (reference sequence). The CDR3 is 14 residues long. The chain's CDR3 is CSPSGPSSYNEQFF. The CDR3 region has the DNA TGCAGCCCTAGCGGACCTAGCTCCTACAATGAGCAGTTCTTC.

This clonotype occurred a few times. The V and J genes are TRBV20-1 and TRBJ2-3; 9 positions match TRBD2. This CDR3 comprises 15 residues. With V trimmed by 3 bases and J by 2 bases, 6 bases remained unmatched. The V gene's germline CDR1 is DFQATT and CDR2 SNEGSKA (reference sequence). In nucleotides, the CDR3 is TGCAGTGCTAGTACAGCGGGAGGTTACACAGATACGCAGTATTTT. It is translated as CSASTAGGYTDTQYF.

This sequence joins TRBV7-9 and TRBJ2-2; 9 nucleotides align to TRBD2. J gave up 4 bases and V 10 bases, and 13 bases lay outside the gene matches. The CDR3 loop spans 16 amino acids. Germline CDR1 SEHNR, CDR2 FQNEAQ (reference sequence). This CDR3 is CAIPASGRTGTGELFF. CDR3 nucleotides: TGTGCCATCCCGGCGAGCGGGAGGACTGGCACCGGGGAGCTGTTTTTT.

V and J are TRBV7-9 and TRBJ2-1; 13 bases are shared with TRBD2. The CDR3 contains 16 residues. The V gene's germline CDR1 is SEHNR and CDR2 FQNEAQ (reference sequence). Germline trimming cut 5 bases from V and 5 bases from J; bases unmatched to any gene: 6. In DNA, the CDR3 is TGTGCCAGCAGCCCAGGGACTAGCGGGATCAACAATGAGCAGTTCTTC. The encoded protein is CASSPGTSGINNEQFF.

This clonotype was seen just once. A read error is possible here, since a much larger clone lies one base away. The chain combines TRBV12-3 or TRBV12-4 with TRBJ1-1; D might be TRBD1 (5 bases). The CDR3 spans 14 residues. The CDR3 coding sequence is TGTGCCAGCAGTTTAGCCGGACACGACACTGAAGGTTTCTTT. It specifies CASSLAGHDTEGFF.